This entry features one T cell receptor beta chain sequence. What it binds is unknown. The CDR3 has 13 residues. Germline V gives CDR1 MNHNY, CDR2 SVGAGI (reference sequence). V was pared by 7 bases and J by 10 bases, with 10 bases of the junction left unmatched. MiXCR, applied by TCRdb to the reads, yields one record per CDR3 protein. The sample lists 400,000 to 550,000 distinct CDR3 sequences; approximately 11% were seen once. The data derive from a study of T cell repertoires in cytomegalovirus infection. Background on the study: Matching HLA type and CMV infection were both indicated by public TCR beta signatures.

Regarding the study as a whole: The cumulative frequency of public TCR beta families distinguished individuals who carried CMV together with the relevant HLA. HLA-C-restricted, CMV-specific TCR beta clonotypes were dominant ex vivo.

Sequenced sample: PBMCs. The chain couples TRBV6-6 to TRBJ1-1, with TRBD1 matching 9 bases. This receptor was obtained from a human donor in good health (CMV status not recorded). Some clones in this sample may be carry-over from other donors' samples. The CDR3 DNA sequence: TGTGCCAGCAAAGCGACAGGGGGGGATCGAGCTTTCTTT. This codes for CASKATGGDRAFF.